This T cell receptor (beta chain) appears in the sequencing data of a study of STAT3 mutations in large granular lymphocyte leukemia. About the study: Over half of T-LGLL patients had one or more immunosuppressive regimens. Whole-study results and caveats: Every T-cell large granular lymphocyte leukemia patient had at least one immunodominant TCR beta clonotype. All newly emerging clones after therapy were STAT3 wild type. Clonal expansion was inferred from samples taken at other timepoints. Variable sampling intervals and differing treatment regimens complicated linking therapy response to TCR clonal burden changes.

The table came from immunoSEQ multiplex PCR; TCRdb's copy has only in-frame clones and leaves some out. This table has several thousand clones, roughly nine tenths appearing once. Germline loops: CDR1 SEHNR, CDR2 FQNEAQ (reference sequence). The junction had 13 bases not matched to a gene; V was cut back by 11 bases and J by 2 bases. The CDR3 consists of 15 residues. About this clone: What it binds is unknown.

The sequenced sample was peripheral blood mononuclear cells. This chain connects TRBV7-9 to TRBJ1-2; TRBD1 aligns across 8 bases. This TCR came from an older man with T-cell large granular lymphocyte leukemia. Some clones in this sample may be carry-over from other donors' samples. As DNA, the CDR3 is TGTGCCTCCCAGGGGGCCGGGGTGATCAACTATGGCTACACCTTC. Translated, it gives CASQGAGVINYGYTF.